These 22 T cell receptor beta chains share one sample of origin, sequenced in a study of cytomegalovirus exposure and HLA in healthy donors. The primer mix had 60 Vbeta and 13 Jbeta primers. The data were produced by immunoSEQ multiplex PCR, yet TCRdb's version contains in-frame clones alone and is incomplete. The sample lists about 69,000 clones, 60% to 75% occurring once. The sequenced sample was PBMCs. The receptor set was obtained from a woman aged 60-75 years in good health and CMV-seropositive.

The V call is TRBV7-9, the J call TRBJ2-3; D uncertain. The germline gives CDR1 SEHNR, CDR2 FQNEAQ (reference sequence). With 1 base removed from V and 2 bases from J, the gap between germline ends came to 10 bases. The CDR3 runs 15 residues. The CDR3 loop reads CASSLVYSNTDTQYF. The CDR3 bases are TGTGCCAGCAGCTTAGTATACAGTAACACAGATACGCAGTATTTT.

This clone was observed once. V gene TRBV5-1 combines with J gene TRBJ2-7; 15 positions agree with TRBD2. Per the germline V gene, CDR1 is SGHRS and CDR2 is YFSETQ. V was pared by 3 bases and J by 9 bases, with 4 bases of the junction left unmatched. CDR3 length: 14 residues. CDR3 region: CASSSGLAGGRQYF. CDR3 bases: TGCGCCAGCAGCTCCGGACTAGCGGGGGGGCGGCAGTACTTC.

The chain links TRBV7-8 to TRBJ1-4; unclear D gene. The CDR3 extends over 15 amino acids. CDR1 and CDR2 (germline): SGHVS, FQNEAQ. Deletions cut 1 base from V and 4 bases from J, with 10 bases between. The CDR3 spells CASSLDGQSNEKLFF. The CDR3 DNA follows: TGTGCCAGCAGCTTAGATGGGCAGAGTAATGAAAAACTGTTTTTT.

The rearrangement links TRBV6-6 to TRBJ2-1, with D possibly TRBD1 on 5 matching bases. Germline V gene data show CDR1 as MNHNY and CDR2 as SVGAGI (reference sequence). The CDR3 length is 12 residues. V was cut by 5 bases and J by 3 bases, with 5 bases left in between. The CDR3 DNA follows: TGTGCCAGCAGTGGACACTACAATGAGCAGTTCTTC. This translates into CASSGHYNEQFF.

The gene calls are TRBV7-9 and TRBJ2-2; D is unclear. The germline gives CDR1 SEHNR, CDR2 FQNEAQ (reference sequence). The CDR3 has 13 amino acids. Trimming removed 5 bases from V and 1 base from J, with 5 bases in between. The CDR3 reads CASSPRNTGELFF. The DNA of the CDR3 is TGTGCCAGCAGCCCCCGGAACACCGGGGAGCTGTTTTTT.

This sequence joins TRBV4-1 and TRBJ1-5, with D possibly being TRBD1 (6 bases). V dropped 4 bases and J dropped 4 bases, with 17 bases sitting between them. The germline V gene has CDR1 MGHRA and CDR2 YSYEKL. This CDR3 region has 16 residues. CDR3 bases: TGCGCCAGCAGCCCATATATGGACAGCCGTAATCAGCCCCAGCATTTT. Its protein product is CASSPYMDSRNQPQHF.

The gene calls are TRBV11-3 and TRBJ2-7; possibly TRBD1 for D (6 bases). V was trimmed by 5 bases and J by 5 bases, leaving 13 bases between them. The length of the CDR3 is 13 residues. In germline, CDR1 is SGHNT, CDR2 YENEEA. In DNA form, the CDR3 reads TGTGCCAGCAGCGCCAACAGGGTGAACGAGCAGTACTTC. Its translation: CASSANRVNEQYF.

This CDR3 reads CASSLGTNPILNEQFF. CDR3 nucleotide sequence: TGTGCCAGCAGCTTAGGGACTAACCCGATCCTCAATGAGCAGTTCTTC. The chain is built from TRBV7-8 and TRBJ2-1; perhaps TRBD2 as D (6 bases). The V and J ends lost 1 base and 6 bases respectively, with 16 bases between them. Germline assignment: CDR1 SGHVS and CDR2 FQNEAQ. The CDR3 consists of 16 residues.

The chain uses TRBV7-9 and TRBJ2-1, with 7 bases lining up with TRBD1. The CDR3 loop spans 15 amino acids. The J segment lost 0 bases and the V segment lost 5 bases, leaving 4 bases of the junction unmatched. In germline, CDR1 is SEHNR, CDR2 FQNEAQ (reference sequence). This CDR3 reads CASSPDRSSYNEQFF. DNA for the CDR3: TGTGCCAGCAGCCCGGACAGGAGCTCCTACAATGAGCAGTTCTTC.

V is TRBV19 and J is TRBJ2-6; D possibly corresponds to TRBD1 (6 bases). This CDR3 has 17 residues. In germline, CDR1 is LNHDA, CDR2 SQIVND (reference sequence). The V and J ends lost 3 bases and 4 bases respectively, with 16 bases between them. DNA for the CDR3: TGTGCCAGTAGTATGGACAGTTTTGATCTGGGGGCCAACGTCCTGACTTTC. This encodes CASSMDSFDLGANVLTF.

V is TRBV7-9 and J is TRBJ2-1; 12 nucleotides match TRBD2. Trimming took 6 bases from V and 8 from J; bases not matched to a gene: 8. There are 15 residues in the CDR3. Germline V lookup: CDR1 SEHNR, CDR2 FQNEAQ (reference sequence). In nucleotides, the CDR3 is TGTGCCAGCAGGACCCTAGCGGGGGGGCCCTATGAGCAGTTCTTC. Protein sequence: CASRTLAGGPYEQFF.

The genes are TRBV10-3 and TRBJ1-3; the D is unclear. The CDR3 runs 14 residues. Germline V gene sequence: CDR1 ENHRY, CDR2 SYGVKD. The V and J ends lost 2 bases and 2 bases respectively, with 7 bases between them. In DNA form, the CDR3 reads TGTGCCATCAGTGAGGCAGGTACTGGAAACACCATATATTTT. Encoded protein: CAISEAGTGNTIYF.

The chain carries TRBV2 and TRBJ1-5; 9 bases line up with TRBD1. The CDR3 is 15 amino acids. The trim removed 5 bases at V and 6 bases at J, leaving 8 bases unmatched. The V gene's germline CDR1 is SNHLY and CDR2 FYNNEI. The CDR3 region has the DNA TGTGCCAGCAGTCGACCGGGACAGGGTATTCAGCCCCAGCATTTT. This gives the protein CASSRPGQGIQPQHF. Variable domain in full (rest from reference TRBV2 and TRBJ1-5): EPEVTQTPSHQVTQMGQEVILRCVPISNHLYFYWYRQILGQKVEFLVSFYNNEISEKSEIFDDQFSVERPDGSNFTLKIRSTKLEDSAMYFCASSRPGQGIQPQHFGDGTRLSIL.

This rearrangement joins TRBV5-4 to TRBJ1-4, with 7 bases lining up with TRBD1. Germline V gene data show CDR1 as SGHNT and CDR2 as YYREEE (reference sequence). This CDR3 region has 15 residues. V shed 3 bases and J 6 bases; nucleotides not matched to a gene: 8. In DNA, the CDR3 is TGTGCCAGCAGCTCCCCCGGGACAGAGCATGAAAAACTGTTTTTT. This encodes CASSSPGTEHEKLFF. Full variable domain (outside the CDR3, taken from reference TRBV5-4 and TRBJ1-4): ETGVTQSPTHLIKTRGQQVTLRCSSQSGHNTVSWYQQALGQGPQFIFQYYREEENGRGNFPPRFSGLQFPNYSSELNVNALELDDSALYLCASSSPGTEHEKLFFGSGTQLSVL.

V is TRBV6-5 and J is TRBJ1-4, with 7 nucleotides matching TRBD1. In germline, CDR1 is MNHEY, CDR2 SVGAGI. This CDR3 is 15 amino acids long. V lost 6 bases, J lost 7 bases, and 11 bases stayed unmatched. The CDR3 sequence is CASRTRGGAGEKLFF. The DNA of the CDR3 is TGTGCCAGCAGAACACGAGGGGGCGCGGGTGAAAAACTGTTTTTT.

This clone turned up a few times. No conserved phenylalanine or tryptophan is present at the end of the CDR3, so a read error is the likely explanation. It is unclear where the CDR3 begins or ends on the DNA, so no DNA is shown, and the CDR3 is as TCRdb lists it. The chain employs TRBV5-1 and TRBJ1-2. A total of 13 residues make up the CDR3, ends included. The germline V gene has CDR1 SGHRS and CDR2 YFSETQ. CDR3: CASTRDSNYGYTV.

This clone appeared a single time. This chain links TRBV11-2 with TRBJ1-4; D might be TRBD1 (5 bases). CDR1 is SGHAT and CDR2 is FQNNGV in the germline V gene. V was cut by 0 bases and J by 4 bases, with 9 bases left in between. CDR3 length equals 15 residues. DNA for the CDR3: TGTGCCAGCAGCTTAGATTGGCAGGGTAATGAAAAACTGTTTTTT. Translation: CASSLDWQGNEKLFF.

The chain is built from TRBV13 and TRBJ1-1; 7 bases map to TRBD1. The germline gives CDR1 PRHDT, CDR2 FYEKMQ (reference sequence). Losses at the gene ends were 5 bases for V and 2 bases for J; bases not matched to a gene: 5. The CDR3 runs to 14 residues. CDR3 sequence (DNA): TGTGCCAGCAGCATGACAGGGTTAAACACTGAAGCTTTCTTT. It is translated as CASSMTGLNTEAFF.

The V and J genes are TRBV30 and TRBJ2-3; a weak D match, TRBD1 (6 bases). The CDR3 sequence is 14 residues long. From germline, CDR1 is GTSNPN and CDR2 SVGIG (reference sequence). Trimming cost V 4 bases and J 2 bases, with 13 bases left between them. The DNA for the CDR3 is TGTGCCTGGACTAAAGGGGGACCCACAGATACGCAGTATTTT. Translated, it gives CAWTKGGPTDTQYF.

J is TRBJ1-5 and V is TRBV4-1; possibly TRBD1 for D (6 bases). With 2 bases removed from V and 7 bases from J, the gap between germline ends came to 18 bases. There are 16 residues in the CDR3. Germline assignment: CDR1 MGHRA and CDR2 YSYEKL. As DNA, the CDR3 is TGCGCCAGCAGCCAATACATGGGGGCGCAGGGGCAGCCCCAGCATTTT. The encoded protein is CASSQYMGAQGQPQHF.

The chain couples TRBV7-6 to TRBJ1-2; possibly TRBD1 for D (5 bases). The CDR3 covers 14 residues. V was clipped by 5 bases and J by 2 bases, with 12 bases between them. CDR1 SGHVS and CDR2 FNYEAQ come from the germline V gene. In nucleotides, the CDR3 is TGTGCCAGCAGCGCCCAGACAGAGAACTATGGCTACACCTTC. Translation: CASSAQTENYGYTF.

The chain has TRBV6-5 and TRBJ2-7; TRBD2 is a possible D gene (6 bases). The CDR3 loop spans 15 amino acids. Per the germline V gene, CDR1 is MNHEY and CDR2 is SVGAGI. Trimming pared 2 bases from V and 0 bases from J, leaving 11 bases between. The CDR3 region has the DNA TGTGCCAGCAGTTACCCGGGACTGAGCTCCTACGAGCAGTACTTC. This encodes CASSYPGLSSYEQYF.